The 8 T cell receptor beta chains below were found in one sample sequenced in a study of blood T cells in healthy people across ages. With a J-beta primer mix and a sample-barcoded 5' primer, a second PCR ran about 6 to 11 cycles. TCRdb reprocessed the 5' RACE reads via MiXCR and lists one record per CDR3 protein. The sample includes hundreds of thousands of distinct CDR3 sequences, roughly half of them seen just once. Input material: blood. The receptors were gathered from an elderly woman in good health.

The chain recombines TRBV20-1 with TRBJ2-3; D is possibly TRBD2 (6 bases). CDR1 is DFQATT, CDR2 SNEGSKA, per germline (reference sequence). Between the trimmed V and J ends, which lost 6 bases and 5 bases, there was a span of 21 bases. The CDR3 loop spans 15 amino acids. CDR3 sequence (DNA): TGCAGTGCCCACGGCCCGGCAGGGCGGGGAGATACGCAGTATTTT. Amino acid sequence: CSAHGPAGRGDTQYF.

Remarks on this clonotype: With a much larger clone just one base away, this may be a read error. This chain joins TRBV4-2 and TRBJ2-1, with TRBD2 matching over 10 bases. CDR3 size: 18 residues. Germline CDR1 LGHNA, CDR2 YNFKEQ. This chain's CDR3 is CAGSQDLLAGARGNEQFF. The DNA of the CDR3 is TGTGCCGGCAGCCAAGATCTCCTAGCGGGGGCCCGGGGGAATGAGCAGTTCTTC.

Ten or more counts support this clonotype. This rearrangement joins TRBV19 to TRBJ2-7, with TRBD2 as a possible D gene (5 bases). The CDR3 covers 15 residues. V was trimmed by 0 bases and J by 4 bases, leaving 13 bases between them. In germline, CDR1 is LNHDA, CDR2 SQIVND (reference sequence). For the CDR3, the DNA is TGTGCCAGTAGTATAGATCGAGACTACTCTTACGAGCAGTACTTC. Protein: CASSIDRDYSYEQYF.

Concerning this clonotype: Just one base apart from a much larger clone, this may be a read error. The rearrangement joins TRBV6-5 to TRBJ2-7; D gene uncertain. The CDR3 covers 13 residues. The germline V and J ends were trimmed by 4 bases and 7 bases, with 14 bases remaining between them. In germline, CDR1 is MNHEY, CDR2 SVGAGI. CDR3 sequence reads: CASSFPCGNEQYF. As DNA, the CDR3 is TGTGCCAGCAGTTTTCCCTGTGGGAATGAGCAGTACTTC.

CDR3 sequence (DNA): TGTGCCAGCAGCCTCACCGGGACTACGACCCAGAATGAGCAGTTCTTC. Its protein is CASSLTGTTTQNEQFF. The gene calls are TRBV4-2 and TRBJ2-1; TRBD2 aligns across 7 bases. Losses at the gene ends were 4 bases for V and 7 bases for J; bases not matched to a gene: 13. The CDR3 has 16 amino acids. The V gene's germline CDR1 is LGHNA and CDR2 YNFKEQ.

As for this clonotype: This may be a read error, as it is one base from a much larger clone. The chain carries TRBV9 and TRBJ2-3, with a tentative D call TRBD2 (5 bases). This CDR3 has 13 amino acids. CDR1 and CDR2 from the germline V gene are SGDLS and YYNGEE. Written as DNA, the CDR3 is TGTGCCGGCAGCGATGGAGGCGTAGATACGCAGTATTTT. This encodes CAGSDGGVDTQYF.

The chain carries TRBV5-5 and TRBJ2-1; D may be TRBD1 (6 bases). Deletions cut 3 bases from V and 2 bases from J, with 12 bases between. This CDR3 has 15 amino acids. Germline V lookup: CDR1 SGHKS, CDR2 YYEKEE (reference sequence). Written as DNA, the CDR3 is TGTGCCAGCAGCTCGAGCAGGGGCCCCTACAATGAGCAGTTCTTC. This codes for CASSSSRGPYNEQFF.

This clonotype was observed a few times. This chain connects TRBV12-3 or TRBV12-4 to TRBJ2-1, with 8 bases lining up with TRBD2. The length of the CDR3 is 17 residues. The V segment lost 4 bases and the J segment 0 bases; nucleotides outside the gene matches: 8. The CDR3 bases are TGTGCCAGCAGTTCCGCTCCTAGCGGGTACTCCTACAATGAGCAGTTCTTC. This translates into CASSSAPSGYSYNEQFF.